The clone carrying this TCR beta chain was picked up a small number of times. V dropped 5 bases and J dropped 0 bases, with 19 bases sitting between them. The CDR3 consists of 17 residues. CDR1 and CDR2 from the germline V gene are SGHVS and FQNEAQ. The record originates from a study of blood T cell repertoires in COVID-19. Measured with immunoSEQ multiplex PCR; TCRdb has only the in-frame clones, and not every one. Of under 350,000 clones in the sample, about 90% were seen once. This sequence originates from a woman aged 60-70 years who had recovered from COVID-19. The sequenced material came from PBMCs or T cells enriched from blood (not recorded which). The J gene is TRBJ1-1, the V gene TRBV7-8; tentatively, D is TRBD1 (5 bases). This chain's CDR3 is CASSPRAGRGMNTEAFF. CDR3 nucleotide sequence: TGTGCCAGCAGCCCTCGTGCCGGGCGGGGGATGAACACTGAAGCTTTCTTT.